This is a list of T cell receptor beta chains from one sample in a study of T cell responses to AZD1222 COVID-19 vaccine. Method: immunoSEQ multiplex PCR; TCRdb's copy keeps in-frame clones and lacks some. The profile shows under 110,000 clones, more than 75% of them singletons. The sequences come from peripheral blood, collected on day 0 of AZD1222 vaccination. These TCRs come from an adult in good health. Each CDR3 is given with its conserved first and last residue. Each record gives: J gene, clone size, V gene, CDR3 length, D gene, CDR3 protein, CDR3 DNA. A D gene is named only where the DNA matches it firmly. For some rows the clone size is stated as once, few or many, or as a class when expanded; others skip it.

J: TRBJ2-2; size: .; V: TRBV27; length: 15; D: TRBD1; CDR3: CASTKRGQHTGELFF; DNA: TGTGCCAGCACTAAAAGGGGGCAGCACACCGGGGAGCTGTTTTTT
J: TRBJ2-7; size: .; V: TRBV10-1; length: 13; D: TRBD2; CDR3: CASSSSGRPEQYF; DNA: TGCGCCAGCAGTTCCAGCGGGAGACCCGAGCAGTACTTC
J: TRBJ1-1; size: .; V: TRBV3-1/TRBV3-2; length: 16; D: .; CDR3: CASGEKSTSMNTEAFF; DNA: TGTGCCAGCGGTGAGAAGTCGACAAGCATGAACACTGAAGCTTTCTTT
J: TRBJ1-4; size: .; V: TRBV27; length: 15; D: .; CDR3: CASSFHRATDEKLFF; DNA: TGTGCCAGCAGTTTCCACAGGGCCACCGATGAAAAACTGTTTTTT
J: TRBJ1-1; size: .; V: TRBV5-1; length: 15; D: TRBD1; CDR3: CASSLVTGGLTEAFF; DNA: TGCGCCAGCAGCTTGGTCACAGGGGGCCTCACTGAAGCTTTCTTT
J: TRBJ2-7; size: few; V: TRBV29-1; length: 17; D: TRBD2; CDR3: CSVENPPTSGRYNEQYF; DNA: TGCAGCGTTGAAAATCCCCCGACTAGCGGGAGGTACAACGAGCAGTACTTC
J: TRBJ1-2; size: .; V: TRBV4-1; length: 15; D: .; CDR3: CASSQTRDGRFGYTF; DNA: TGCGCCAGCAGCCAAACCAGGGATGGGCGATTTGGCTACACCTTC
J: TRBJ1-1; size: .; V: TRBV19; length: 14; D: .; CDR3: CATTSGRRNTEAFF; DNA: TGTGCCACTACCTCGGGACGGAGGAACACTGAAGCTTTCTTT
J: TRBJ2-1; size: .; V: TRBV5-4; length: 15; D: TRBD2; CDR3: CASSTIAGAYNEQFF; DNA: TGTGCCAGCAGCACGATAGCGGGAGCCTACAATGAGCAGTTCTTC
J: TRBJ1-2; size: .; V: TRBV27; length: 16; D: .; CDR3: CASFALTAPRGYGYTF; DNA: TGTGCCAGCTTCGCCTTGACAGCCCCACGGGGATATGGCTACACCTTC
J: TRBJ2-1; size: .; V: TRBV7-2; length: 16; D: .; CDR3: CASSLVLGLQYNEQFF; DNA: TGTGCCAGCAGCTTAGTTTTGGGACTCCAGTACAATGAGCAGTTCTTC
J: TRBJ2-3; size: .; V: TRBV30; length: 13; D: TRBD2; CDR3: CAWSGGGIDTQYF; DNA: TGTGCCTGGAGCGGGGGGGGGATAGATACGCAGTATTTT
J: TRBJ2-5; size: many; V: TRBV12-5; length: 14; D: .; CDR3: CASGLGQRQETQYF; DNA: TGTGCTAGTGGTTTGGGACAGCGCCAAGAGACCCAGTACTTC
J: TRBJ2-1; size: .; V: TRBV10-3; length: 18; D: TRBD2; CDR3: CAISESQGLAGVNNEQFF; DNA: TGTGCCATCAGTGAGTCCCAGGGACTAGCGGGGGTCAACAATGAGCAGTTCTTC
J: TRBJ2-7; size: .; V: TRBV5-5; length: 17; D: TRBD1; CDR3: CASSLVTGGDIAYEQYF; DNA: TGTGCCAGCAGCTTGGTGACAGGGGGCGATATTGCCTACGAGCAGTACTTC
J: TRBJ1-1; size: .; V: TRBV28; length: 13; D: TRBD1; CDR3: CASSFTGGTEAFF; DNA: TGTGCCAGCAGTTTTACAGGGGGAACTGAAGCTTTCTTT
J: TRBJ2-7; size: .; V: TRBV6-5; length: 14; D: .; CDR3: CASSPGRVAYEQYF; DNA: TGTGCCAGCAGTCCCGGACGGGTTGCATACGAGCAGTACTTC
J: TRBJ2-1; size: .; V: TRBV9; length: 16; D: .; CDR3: CASSVVGGRATYEQFF; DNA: TGTGCCAGCAGCGTAGTAGGGGGGAGGGCAACTTATGAGCAGTTCTTC
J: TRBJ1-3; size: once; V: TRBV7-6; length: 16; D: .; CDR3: CASSLVPTGSGDTIYF; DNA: TGTGCCAGCAGCTTAGTCCCGACAGGATCCGGGGACACCATATATTTT
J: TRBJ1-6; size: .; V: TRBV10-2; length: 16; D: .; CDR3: CASSLQGQDWGSPLHF; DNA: TGCGCCAGCAGCCTCCAGGGCCAGGATTGGGGGTCACCCCTCCACTTT
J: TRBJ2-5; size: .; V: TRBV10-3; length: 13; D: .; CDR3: CAIRTQEQETQYF; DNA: TGTGCCATCAGGACACAGGAGCAAGAGACCCAGTACTTC
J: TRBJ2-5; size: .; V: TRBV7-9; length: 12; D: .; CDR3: CASRAAVETQYF; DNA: TGTGCCAGCAGGGCAGCAGTAGAGACCCAGTACTTC
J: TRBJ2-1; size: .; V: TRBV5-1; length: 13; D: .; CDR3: CASSLILGNEQFF; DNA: TGCGCCAGCAGCTTGATACTAGGAAATGAGCAGTTCTTC
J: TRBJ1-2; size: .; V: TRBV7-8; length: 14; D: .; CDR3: CASSQRDLNYGYTF; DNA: TGTGCCAGCAGCCAAAGGGACCTCAACTATGGCTACACCTTC
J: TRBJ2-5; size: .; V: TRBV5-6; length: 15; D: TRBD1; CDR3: CASSSRTGRGETQYF; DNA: TGTGCCAGCAGCAGCAGGACAGGGAGAGGGGAGACCCAGTACTTC
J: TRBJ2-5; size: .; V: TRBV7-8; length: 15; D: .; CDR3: CASSLGWAAKETQYF; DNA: TGTGCCAGCAGCTTAGGATGGGCCGCAAAAGAGACCCAGTACTTC
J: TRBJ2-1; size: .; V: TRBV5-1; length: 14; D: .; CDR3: CASIPGTEGNEQFF; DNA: TGCGCCAGCATCCCCGGGACTGAGGGCAATGAGCAGTTCTTC
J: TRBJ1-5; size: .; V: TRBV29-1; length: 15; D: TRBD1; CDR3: CSVAAGTGHGQPQHF; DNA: TGCAGCGTTGCCGCCGGGACAGGTCATGGTCAGCCCCAGCATTTT
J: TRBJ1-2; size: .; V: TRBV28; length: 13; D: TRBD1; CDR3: CASSQQGRYGYTF; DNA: TGTGCCAGCAGTCAACAGGGGAGGTATGGCTACACCTTC
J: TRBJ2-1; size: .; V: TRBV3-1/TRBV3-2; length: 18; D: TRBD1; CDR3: CASRDRGHGGGWGNEQFF; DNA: TGTGCCAGCAGGGACAGGGGGCACGGCGGAGGATGGGGCAATGAGCAGTTCTTC
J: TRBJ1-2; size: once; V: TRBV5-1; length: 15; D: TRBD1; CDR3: CASSPPLTGSYGYTF; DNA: TGCGCCAGCAGCCCGCCTTTGACAGGGTCCTATGGCTACACCTTC
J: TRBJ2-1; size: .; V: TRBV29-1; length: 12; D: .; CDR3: CSAQDWSLGQFF; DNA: TGCAGCGCACAAGACTGGTCTCTGGGGCAGTTCTTC
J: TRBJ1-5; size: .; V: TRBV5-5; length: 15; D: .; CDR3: CASSGTPFSNQPQHF; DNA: TGTGCCAGCAGTGGGACACCCTTTAGCAATCAGCCCCAGCATTTT
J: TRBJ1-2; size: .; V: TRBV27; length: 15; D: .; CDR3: CASSGGRGLVYGYTF; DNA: TGTGCCAGCAGTGGGGGTCGGGGTCTCGTCTATGGCTACACCTTC